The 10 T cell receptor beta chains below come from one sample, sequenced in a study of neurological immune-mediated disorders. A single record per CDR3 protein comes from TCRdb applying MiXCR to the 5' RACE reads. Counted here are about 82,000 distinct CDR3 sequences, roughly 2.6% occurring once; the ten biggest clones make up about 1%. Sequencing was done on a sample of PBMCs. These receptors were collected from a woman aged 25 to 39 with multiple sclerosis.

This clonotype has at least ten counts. This CDR3 reads CASSFQGLGPGANVLTF. The CDR3 coding sequence is TGCGCCAGCAGCTTCCAGGGGCTAGGACCTGGGGCCAACGTCCTGACTTTC. The chain employs TRBV5-1 and TRBJ2-6; perhaps TRBD1 as D (6 bases). This CDR3 is 17 amino acids long. CDR1 SGHRS and CDR2 YFSETQ come from the germline V gene. Between the trimmed V and J ends, which lost 2 bases and 2 bases, there was a span of 14 bases.

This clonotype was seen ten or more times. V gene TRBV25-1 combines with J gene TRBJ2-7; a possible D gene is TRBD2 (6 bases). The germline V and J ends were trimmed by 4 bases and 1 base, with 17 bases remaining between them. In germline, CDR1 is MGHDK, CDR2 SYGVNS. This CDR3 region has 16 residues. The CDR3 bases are TGTGCCAGCAGTGTAACCGGGGGAGGAGGATCCTACGAGCAGTACTTC. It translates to CASSVTGGGGSYEQYF.

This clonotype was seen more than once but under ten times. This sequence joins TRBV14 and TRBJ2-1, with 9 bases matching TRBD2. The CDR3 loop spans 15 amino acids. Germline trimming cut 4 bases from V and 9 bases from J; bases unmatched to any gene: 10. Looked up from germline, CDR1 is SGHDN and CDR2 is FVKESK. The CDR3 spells CASSPQGLARGEQFF. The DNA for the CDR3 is TGTGCCAGCAGCCCTCAGGGACTAGCTCGAGGTGAGCAGTTCTTC.

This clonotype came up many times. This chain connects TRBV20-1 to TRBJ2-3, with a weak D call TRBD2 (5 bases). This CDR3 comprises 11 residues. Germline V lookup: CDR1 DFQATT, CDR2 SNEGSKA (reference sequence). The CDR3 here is CRASGGDTQYF. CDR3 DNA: TGCAGAGCCTCCGGCGGGGATACGCAGTATTTT.

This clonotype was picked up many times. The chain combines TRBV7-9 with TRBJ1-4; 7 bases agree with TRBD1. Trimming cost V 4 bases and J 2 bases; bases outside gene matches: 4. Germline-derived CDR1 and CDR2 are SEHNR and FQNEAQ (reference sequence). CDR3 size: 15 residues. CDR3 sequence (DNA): TGTGCCAGCAGCTCACCAGGGGGGACTAATGAAAAACTGTTTTTT. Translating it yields CASSSPGGTNEKLFF.

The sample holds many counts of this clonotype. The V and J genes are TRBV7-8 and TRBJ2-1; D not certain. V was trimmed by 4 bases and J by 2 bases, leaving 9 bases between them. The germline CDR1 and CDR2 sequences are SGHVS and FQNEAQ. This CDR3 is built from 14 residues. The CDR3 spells CASSSLGTYNEQFF. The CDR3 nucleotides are TGTGCCAGCAGCTCACTTGGTACCTACAATGAGCAGTTCTTC. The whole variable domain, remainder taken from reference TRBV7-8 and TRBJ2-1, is GAGVSQSPRYKVAKRGQDVALRCDPISGHVSLFWYQQALGQGPEFLTYFQNEAQLDKSGLPSDRFFAERPEGSVSTLKIQRTQQEDSAVYLCASSSLGTYNEQFFGPGTRLTVL.

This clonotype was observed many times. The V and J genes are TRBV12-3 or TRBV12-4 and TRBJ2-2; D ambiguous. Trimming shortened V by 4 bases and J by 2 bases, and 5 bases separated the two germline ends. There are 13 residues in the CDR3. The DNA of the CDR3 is TGTGCCAGCAGTTCTATTAACACCGGGGAGCTGTTTTTT. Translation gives CASSSINTGELFF.

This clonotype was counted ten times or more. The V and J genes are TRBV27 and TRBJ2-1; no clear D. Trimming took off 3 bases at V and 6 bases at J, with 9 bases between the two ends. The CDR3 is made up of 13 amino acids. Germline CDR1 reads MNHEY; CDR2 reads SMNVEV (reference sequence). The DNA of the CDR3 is TGTGCCAGCAGTTTGGTTCTAGGCAATGAGCAGTTCTTC. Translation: CASSLVLGNEQFF.

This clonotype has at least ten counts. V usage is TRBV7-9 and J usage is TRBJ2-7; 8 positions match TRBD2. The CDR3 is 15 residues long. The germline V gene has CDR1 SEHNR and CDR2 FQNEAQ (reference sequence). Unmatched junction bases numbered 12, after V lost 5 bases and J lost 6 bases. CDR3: CASSDIAGPGGEQYF. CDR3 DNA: TGTGCCAGCAGCGATATAGCGGGGCCTGGAGGCGAGCAGTACTTC.

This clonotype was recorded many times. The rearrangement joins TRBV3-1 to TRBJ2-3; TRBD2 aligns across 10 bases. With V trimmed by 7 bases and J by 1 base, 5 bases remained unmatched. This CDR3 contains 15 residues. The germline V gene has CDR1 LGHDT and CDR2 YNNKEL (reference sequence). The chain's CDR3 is CASKPSGSGTDTQYF. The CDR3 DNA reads TGTGCCAGCAAGCCTAGCGGGAGCGGCACAGATACGCAGTATTTT.